The 23 T cell receptor beta chains given below trace back to one sample, sequenced in a study of cytomegalovirus exposure and HLA in healthy donors. 60 Vbeta and 13 Jbeta primers were used in PCR. This table comes from immunoSEQ multiplex PCR, and its TCRdb copy is limited to in-frame clones, with some not included. This table holds about 190,000 clones, around 77% found once. The source material was PBMCs. The source of these receptors is a woman between 18 and 30 years old in good health and CMV-seronegative.

The chain employs TRBV5-1 and TRBJ1-2, with 8 bases matching TRBD1. V lost 3 bases to trimming and J lost 5 bases; unmatched junction nucleotides: 9. The length of the CDR3 is 15 residues. Per the germline V gene, CDR1 is SGHRS and CDR2 is YFSETQ. CDR3 sequence (DNA): TGCGCCAGCAGCTCATCTCAGGGGGCAAGGTATGGCTACACCTTC. Translation gives CASSSSQGARYGYTF.

The chain joins TRBV19 to TRBJ1-5; D is possibly TRBD1 (5 bases). CDR3 length: 14 residues. The germline V gene has CDR1 LNHDA and CDR2 SQIVND (reference sequence). V was trimmed by 4 bases and J by 2 bases, leaving 9 bases between them. The CDR3 loop reads CASSRGEGNQPQHF. In nucleotides, the CDR3 is TGTGCCAGTAGTAGGGGCGAGGGCAATCAGCCCCAGCATTTT. The whole variable domain, remainder taken from reference TRBV19 and TRBJ1-5, is DGGITQSPKYLFRKEGQNVTLSCEQNLNHDAMYWYRQDPGQGLRLIYYSQIVNDFQKGDIAEGYSVSREKKESFPLTVTSAQKNPTAFYLCASSRGEGNQPQHFGDGTRLSIL.

This clone was seen only once. The rearrangement joins TRBV15 to TRBJ2-2, with a tentative D call TRBD2 (6 bases). Trimming pared 0 bases from V and 2 bases from J, leaving 10 bases between. CDR1 is LNHNV and CDR2 is YYDKDF in the germline V gene (reference sequence). The CDR3 covers 16 residues. This chain's CDR3 is CATSRDRDSNTGELFF. The CDR3 nucleotides read TGTGCCACCAGCAGAGACCGGGACTCCAACACCGGGGAGCTGTTTTTT.

The rearrangement joins TRBV6-1 to TRBJ1-4, with a weak D call TRBD1 (5 bases). Germline CDR1 is MNHNS and CDR2 is SASEGT. The CDR3 extends over 14 amino acids. Trimming shortened V by 3 bases and J by 4 bases, and 9 bases separated the two germline ends. The CDR3 nucleotides read TGTGCCAGCAGTGAGGGGGGGGGTAATGAAAAACTGTTTTTT. As protein: CASSEGGGNEKLFF.

The J gene is TRBJ2-5, the V gene TRBV5-6; 12 bases agree with TRBD2. Germline lookup yields CDR1 SGHDT and CDR2 YYEEEE. The CDR3 runs to 16 residues. Trimming at V came to 3 bases and at J to 2 bases, leaving 5 bases not matched to a gene. CDR3 in amino acids: CASSWGLAGSQETQYF. Here the CDR3 DNA reads TGTGCCAGCAGCTGGGGACTAGCGGGCTCTCAAGAGACCCAGTACTTC.

V gene TRBV9 combines with J gene TRBJ2-5; 9 nucleotides align to TRBD2. V lost 3 bases and J lost 9; bases outside the gene matches: 9. This CDR3 region has 14 residues. From germline, CDR1 is SGDLS and CDR2 YYNGEE. The CDR3 reads CASSATSGPGAQYF. CDR3 nucleotides: TGTGCCAGCAGCGCAACTAGCGGGCCTGGGGCCCAGTACTTC.

A note on this clone: Additional DNA sequences in this sample encode the identical CDR3. The chain is built from TRBV14 and TRBJ2-7, with D maybe TRBD1 (6 bases). Trimming stripped 1 base from V and 4 bases from J, with 8 bases between. This CDR3 is 13 amino acids long. Per the germline V gene, CDR1 is SGHDN and CDR2 is FVKESK. The CDR3 sequence is CASSQGQGYEQYF. CDR3 sequence (DNA): TGTGCCAGCAGCCAAGGGCAGGGGTACGAGCAGTACTTC.

The V gene is TRBV7-8, the J gene TRBJ2-1; D remains unclear. The length of the CDR3 is 16 residues. Germline V gene lookup returns CDR1 SGHVS and CDR2 FQNEAQ. V shed 5 bases and J shed 0 bases, with 14 bases lying between them. CDR3 loop: CASSMVKASSYNEQFF. As DNA, the CDR3 is TGTGCCAGCAGCATGGTGAAGGCTAGCTCCTACAATGAGCAGTTCTTC.

The V and J genes are TRBV19 and TRBJ1-5, with D tentatively TRBD1 (5 bases). Germline values: CDR1 LNHDA, CDR2 SQIVND (reference sequence). This CDR3 is 15 amino acids long. The V end lost 5 bases, the J end lost 0 bases, and 11 bases lay between the germline ends. Here the CDR3 DNA reads TGTGCCAGTAGTGCCACAGGAGATAGCAATCAGCCCCAGCATTTT. Translation: CASSATGDSNQPQHF.

The J gene is TRBJ2-7, the V gene TRBV27; 9 nucleotides align to TRBD2. Unmatched junction bases numbered 14, after V lost 8 bases and J lost 6 bases. The CDR3 contains 15 residues. Per germline, CDR1 MNHEY and CDR2 SMNVEV (reference sequence). This CDR3 is CASGPTGLATVEQYF. The DNA of the CDR3 is TGTGCCAGCGGACCGACGGGACTAGCTACAGTCGAGCAGTACTTC.

The J gene is TRBJ1-3, the V gene TRBV4-1, with D perhaps matching TRBD1 (5 bases). Germline CDR1 reads MGHRA; CDR2 reads YSYEKL. This CDR3 has 18 residues. V lost 2 bases to trimming and J lost 0 bases, with 17 bases between them. CDR3 coding DNA: TGCGCCAGCAGCCAACCCGGGGGAGCGGCGATCTCTGGAAACACCATATATTTT. This codes for CASSQPGGAAISGNTIYF.

The chain carries TRBV7-2 and TRBJ1-2, with 10 bases identical to TRBD1. V shed 8 bases and J 3 bases; nucleotides not matched to a gene: 12. Looked up from germline, CDR1 is SGHTA and CDR2 is FQGNSA. There are 16 residues in the CDR3. The CDR3: CASRRPGQGLDYGYTF. The CDR3 nucleotides read TGTGCCAGCCGCCGGCCGGGACAGGGGTTGGACTATGGCTACACCTTC.

This clone was observed a handful of times. V and J are TRBV7-2 and TRBJ2-1; D is unresolved. The CDR3 contains 15 residues. Trimming removed 4 bases at V and 0 bases at J, with 10 bases between. Per germline, CDR1 SGHTA and CDR2 FQGNSA. The CDR3 protein is CASSYLPSSYNEQFF. In DNA form, the CDR3 reads TGTGCCAGCAGCTACCTCCCGAGCTCCTACAATGAGCAGTTCTTC. Full variable domain (outside the CDR3, taken from reference TRBV7-2 and TRBJ2-1): GAGVSQSPSNKVTEKGKDVELRCDPISGHTALYWYRQSLGQGLEFLIYFQGNSAPDKSGLPSDRFSAERTGGSVSTLTIQRTQQEDSAVYLCASSYLPSSYNEQFFGPGTRLTVL.

This sequence joins TRBV4-2 and TRBJ1-1, with TRBD1 matching over 7 bases. CDR3 length: 16 residues. The V gene end was trimmed by 3 bases and the J gene end by 2 bases; junction bases not matched to a gene: 9. Germline V gene data show CDR1 as LGHNA and CDR2 as YNFKEQ. CDR3 sequence (DNA): TGTGCCAGCAGCCATTTGCCGGGACAGCAAAACACTGAAGCTTTCTTT. Encoded protein: CASSHLPGQQNTEAFF.

This clone came up a few times. The rearrangement links TRBV27 to TRBJ2-4, with 8 bases lining up with TRBD2. Germline CDR1 reads MNHEY; CDR2 reads SMNVEV (reference sequence). This CDR3 spans 12 amino acids. V gave up 2 bases and J gave up 11 bases; unmatched junction bases: 2. The CDR3 DNA sequence: TGTGCCAGCAGTTTAGGAGCGGGGGTTCAGTACTTC. Translating gives CASSLGAGVQYF.

The chain is built from TRBV27 and TRBJ1-1; 8 bases fit TRBD1. The CDR3 extends over 12 amino acids. CDR1 is MNHEY and CDR2 is SMNVEV in the germline V gene (reference sequence). V gave up 6 bases and J gave up 5 bases; unmatched junction bases: 2. Written as DNA, the CDR3 is TGTGCCAGCAGGACAGGGGTGACTGAAGCTTTCTTT. Translated: CASRTGVTEAFF.

The chain combines TRBV6-1 with TRBJ1-1, with D possibly being TRBD1 (6 bases). The CDR3 extends over 14 amino acids. The germline V gene has CDR1 MNHNS and CDR2 SASEGT. The ends were cut back, 1 base at V and 5 bases at J, with 11 bases in the middle. Here the CDR3 reads CASSEVLQGTEAFF. CDR3 DNA sequence: TGTGCCAGCAGTGAAGTCCTCCAGGGGACTGAAGCTTTCTTT.

V and J are TRBV9 and TRBJ2-7; the match to TRBD1 covers 7 bases. Germline loops: CDR1 SGDLS, CDR2 YYNGEE. The CDR3 runs 14 residues. J gave up 5 bases and V 3 bases, and 8 bases lay outside the gene matches. The chain's CDR3 is CASSAWDSNHEQYF. The CDR3 nucleotides are TGTGCCAGCAGCGCTTGGGACAGTAATCACGAGCAGTACTTC.

Concerning this clone itself: The limits of the CDR3 on the DNA are not certain, so only TCRdb's listed CDR3 is given. The chain carries TRBV5-1 and TRBJ2-5; the D call of TRBD1 is as the table states it, not checked on the DNA. Germline CDR1 and CDR2: SGHRS and YFSETQ. The CDR3 totals 17 residues, both ends included. CDR3 region: CASSSLGQGFFGETQYF.

The rearrangement links TRBV27 to TRBJ2-6, with no clear D. This CDR3 spans 16 amino acids. Germline lookup yields CDR1 MNHEY and CDR2 SMNVEV (reference sequence). V lost 1 base, J lost 4 bases, and 11 bases lay in between. The CDR3 loop reads CASSLYSSLGANVLTF. The DNA of the CDR3 is TGTGCCAGCAGTTTATACAGTTCCTTGGGGGCCAACGTCCTGACTTTC. The whole variable domain, remainder taken from reference TRBV27 and TRBJ2-6, is EAQVTQNPRYLITVTGKKLTVTCSQNMNHEYMSWYRQDPGLGLRQIYYSMNVEVTDKGDVPEGYKVSRKEKRNFPLILESPSPNQTSLYFCASSLYSSLGANVLTFGAGSRLTVL.

The CDR3 DNA reads TGCGCCAGCAGCTTGGCTGCGGGAACGGAGCAGTTCTTC. This sequence encodes CASSLAAGTEQFF. V usage is TRBV5-1 and J usage is TRBJ2-1; D might be TRBD2 (6 bases). Germline V gives CDR1 SGHRS, CDR2 YFSETQ. This CDR3 is 13 amino acids long. The germline V and J ends were trimmed by 0 bases and 10 bases, with 11 bases remaining between them.

This clone was seen a few times. V is TRBV28 and J is TRBJ2-3; a possible D gene is TRBD2 (6 bases). The CDR3 contains 14 residues. Germline lookup yields CDR1 MDHEN and CDR2 SYDVKM. Trimming stripped 8 bases from V and 2 bases from J, with 14 bases between. CDR3 amino acids: CASPKEGYTDTQYF. The CDR3 DNA reads as TGTGCCAGCCCTAAGGAGGGGTACACAGATACGCAGTATTTT. The complete variable domain, with remaining parts taken from reference TRBV28 and TRBJ2-3, reads DVKVTQSSRYLVKRTGEKVFLECVQDMDHENMFWYRQDPGLGLRLIYFSYDVKMKEKGDIPEGYSVSREKKERFSLILESASTNQTSMYLCASPKEGYTDTQYFGPGTRLTVL.

V and J are TRBV28 and TRBJ2-7, with a weak D call TRBD2 (7 bases). The CDR3 is 15 residues long. The ends were cut back, 10 bases at V and 4 bases at J, with 23 bases in the middle. The V gene's germline CDR1 is MDHEN and CDR2 SYDVKM. The CDR3 loop reads CAITPLGGGQYEQYF. CDR3 sequence (DNA): TGTGCCATCACCCCTTTGGGGGGGGGCCAGTACGAGCAGTACTTC.